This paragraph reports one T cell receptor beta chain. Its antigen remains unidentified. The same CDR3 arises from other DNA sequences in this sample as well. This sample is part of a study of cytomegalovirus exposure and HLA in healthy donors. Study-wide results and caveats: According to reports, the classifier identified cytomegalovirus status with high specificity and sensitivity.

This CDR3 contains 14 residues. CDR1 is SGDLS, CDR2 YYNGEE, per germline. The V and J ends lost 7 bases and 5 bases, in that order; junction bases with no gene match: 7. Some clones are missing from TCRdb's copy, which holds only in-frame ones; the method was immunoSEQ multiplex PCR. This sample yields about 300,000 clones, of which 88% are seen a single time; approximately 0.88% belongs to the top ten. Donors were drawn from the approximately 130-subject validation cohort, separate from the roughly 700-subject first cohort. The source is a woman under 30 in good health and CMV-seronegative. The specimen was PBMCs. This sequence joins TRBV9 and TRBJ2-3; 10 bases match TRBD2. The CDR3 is CASSLAGVGDTQYF. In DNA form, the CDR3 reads TGTGCCAGCTCTCTAGCGGGAGTTGGAGATACGCAGTATTTT. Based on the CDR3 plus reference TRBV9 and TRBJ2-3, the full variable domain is DSGVTQTPKHLITATGQRVTLRCSPRSGDLSVYWYQQSLDQGLQFLIQYYNGEERAKGNILERFSAQQFPDLHSELNLSSLELGDSALYFCASSLAGVGDTQYFGPGTRLTVL.